The source of this TCR beta chain is a study of shared clonotypes between healthy human individuals. Study details: Donor composition was two women and a few men, aged 18 to 49.

From CD4+ cells came CD45RA+ naive and CD45RA-negative memory subsets. This CDR3 has 15 residues. Germline V gives CDR1 SGHNT, CDR2 YYREEE (reference sequence). Between the trimmed V and J ends, which lost 5 bases and 2 bases, there was a span of 16 bases. Clones were sequenced by immunoSEQ multiplex PCR, and TCRdb holds only the in-frame ones, with some missing. This table holds roughly 1,500,000 clones, 95% to 99% found once. The chain recombines TRBV5-4 with TRBJ1-1; TRBD1 might be the D (6 bases). This receptor was taken from a man aged 25 to 40 in good health. The specimen was naive CD4+ T cells sorted from blood. Described subset: CD45RA+ positively selected. CDR3 nucleotides: TGTGCCAGCAGTCAGAGACAGGCTTCTAACACTGAAGCTTTCTTT. Protein sequence: CASSQRQASNTEAFF.